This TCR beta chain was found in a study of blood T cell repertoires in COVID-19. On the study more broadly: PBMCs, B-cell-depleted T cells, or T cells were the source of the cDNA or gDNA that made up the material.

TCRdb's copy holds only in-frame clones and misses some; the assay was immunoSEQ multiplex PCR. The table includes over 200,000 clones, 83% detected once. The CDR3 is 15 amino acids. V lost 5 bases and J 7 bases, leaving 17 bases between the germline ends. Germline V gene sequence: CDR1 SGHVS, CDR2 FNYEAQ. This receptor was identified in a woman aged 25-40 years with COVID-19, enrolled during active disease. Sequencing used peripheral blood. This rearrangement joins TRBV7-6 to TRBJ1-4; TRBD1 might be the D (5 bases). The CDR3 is CASSVYHVGGEKLFF. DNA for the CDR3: TGTGCCAGCAGCGTTTACCACGTGGGGGGTGAAAAACTGTTTTTT.